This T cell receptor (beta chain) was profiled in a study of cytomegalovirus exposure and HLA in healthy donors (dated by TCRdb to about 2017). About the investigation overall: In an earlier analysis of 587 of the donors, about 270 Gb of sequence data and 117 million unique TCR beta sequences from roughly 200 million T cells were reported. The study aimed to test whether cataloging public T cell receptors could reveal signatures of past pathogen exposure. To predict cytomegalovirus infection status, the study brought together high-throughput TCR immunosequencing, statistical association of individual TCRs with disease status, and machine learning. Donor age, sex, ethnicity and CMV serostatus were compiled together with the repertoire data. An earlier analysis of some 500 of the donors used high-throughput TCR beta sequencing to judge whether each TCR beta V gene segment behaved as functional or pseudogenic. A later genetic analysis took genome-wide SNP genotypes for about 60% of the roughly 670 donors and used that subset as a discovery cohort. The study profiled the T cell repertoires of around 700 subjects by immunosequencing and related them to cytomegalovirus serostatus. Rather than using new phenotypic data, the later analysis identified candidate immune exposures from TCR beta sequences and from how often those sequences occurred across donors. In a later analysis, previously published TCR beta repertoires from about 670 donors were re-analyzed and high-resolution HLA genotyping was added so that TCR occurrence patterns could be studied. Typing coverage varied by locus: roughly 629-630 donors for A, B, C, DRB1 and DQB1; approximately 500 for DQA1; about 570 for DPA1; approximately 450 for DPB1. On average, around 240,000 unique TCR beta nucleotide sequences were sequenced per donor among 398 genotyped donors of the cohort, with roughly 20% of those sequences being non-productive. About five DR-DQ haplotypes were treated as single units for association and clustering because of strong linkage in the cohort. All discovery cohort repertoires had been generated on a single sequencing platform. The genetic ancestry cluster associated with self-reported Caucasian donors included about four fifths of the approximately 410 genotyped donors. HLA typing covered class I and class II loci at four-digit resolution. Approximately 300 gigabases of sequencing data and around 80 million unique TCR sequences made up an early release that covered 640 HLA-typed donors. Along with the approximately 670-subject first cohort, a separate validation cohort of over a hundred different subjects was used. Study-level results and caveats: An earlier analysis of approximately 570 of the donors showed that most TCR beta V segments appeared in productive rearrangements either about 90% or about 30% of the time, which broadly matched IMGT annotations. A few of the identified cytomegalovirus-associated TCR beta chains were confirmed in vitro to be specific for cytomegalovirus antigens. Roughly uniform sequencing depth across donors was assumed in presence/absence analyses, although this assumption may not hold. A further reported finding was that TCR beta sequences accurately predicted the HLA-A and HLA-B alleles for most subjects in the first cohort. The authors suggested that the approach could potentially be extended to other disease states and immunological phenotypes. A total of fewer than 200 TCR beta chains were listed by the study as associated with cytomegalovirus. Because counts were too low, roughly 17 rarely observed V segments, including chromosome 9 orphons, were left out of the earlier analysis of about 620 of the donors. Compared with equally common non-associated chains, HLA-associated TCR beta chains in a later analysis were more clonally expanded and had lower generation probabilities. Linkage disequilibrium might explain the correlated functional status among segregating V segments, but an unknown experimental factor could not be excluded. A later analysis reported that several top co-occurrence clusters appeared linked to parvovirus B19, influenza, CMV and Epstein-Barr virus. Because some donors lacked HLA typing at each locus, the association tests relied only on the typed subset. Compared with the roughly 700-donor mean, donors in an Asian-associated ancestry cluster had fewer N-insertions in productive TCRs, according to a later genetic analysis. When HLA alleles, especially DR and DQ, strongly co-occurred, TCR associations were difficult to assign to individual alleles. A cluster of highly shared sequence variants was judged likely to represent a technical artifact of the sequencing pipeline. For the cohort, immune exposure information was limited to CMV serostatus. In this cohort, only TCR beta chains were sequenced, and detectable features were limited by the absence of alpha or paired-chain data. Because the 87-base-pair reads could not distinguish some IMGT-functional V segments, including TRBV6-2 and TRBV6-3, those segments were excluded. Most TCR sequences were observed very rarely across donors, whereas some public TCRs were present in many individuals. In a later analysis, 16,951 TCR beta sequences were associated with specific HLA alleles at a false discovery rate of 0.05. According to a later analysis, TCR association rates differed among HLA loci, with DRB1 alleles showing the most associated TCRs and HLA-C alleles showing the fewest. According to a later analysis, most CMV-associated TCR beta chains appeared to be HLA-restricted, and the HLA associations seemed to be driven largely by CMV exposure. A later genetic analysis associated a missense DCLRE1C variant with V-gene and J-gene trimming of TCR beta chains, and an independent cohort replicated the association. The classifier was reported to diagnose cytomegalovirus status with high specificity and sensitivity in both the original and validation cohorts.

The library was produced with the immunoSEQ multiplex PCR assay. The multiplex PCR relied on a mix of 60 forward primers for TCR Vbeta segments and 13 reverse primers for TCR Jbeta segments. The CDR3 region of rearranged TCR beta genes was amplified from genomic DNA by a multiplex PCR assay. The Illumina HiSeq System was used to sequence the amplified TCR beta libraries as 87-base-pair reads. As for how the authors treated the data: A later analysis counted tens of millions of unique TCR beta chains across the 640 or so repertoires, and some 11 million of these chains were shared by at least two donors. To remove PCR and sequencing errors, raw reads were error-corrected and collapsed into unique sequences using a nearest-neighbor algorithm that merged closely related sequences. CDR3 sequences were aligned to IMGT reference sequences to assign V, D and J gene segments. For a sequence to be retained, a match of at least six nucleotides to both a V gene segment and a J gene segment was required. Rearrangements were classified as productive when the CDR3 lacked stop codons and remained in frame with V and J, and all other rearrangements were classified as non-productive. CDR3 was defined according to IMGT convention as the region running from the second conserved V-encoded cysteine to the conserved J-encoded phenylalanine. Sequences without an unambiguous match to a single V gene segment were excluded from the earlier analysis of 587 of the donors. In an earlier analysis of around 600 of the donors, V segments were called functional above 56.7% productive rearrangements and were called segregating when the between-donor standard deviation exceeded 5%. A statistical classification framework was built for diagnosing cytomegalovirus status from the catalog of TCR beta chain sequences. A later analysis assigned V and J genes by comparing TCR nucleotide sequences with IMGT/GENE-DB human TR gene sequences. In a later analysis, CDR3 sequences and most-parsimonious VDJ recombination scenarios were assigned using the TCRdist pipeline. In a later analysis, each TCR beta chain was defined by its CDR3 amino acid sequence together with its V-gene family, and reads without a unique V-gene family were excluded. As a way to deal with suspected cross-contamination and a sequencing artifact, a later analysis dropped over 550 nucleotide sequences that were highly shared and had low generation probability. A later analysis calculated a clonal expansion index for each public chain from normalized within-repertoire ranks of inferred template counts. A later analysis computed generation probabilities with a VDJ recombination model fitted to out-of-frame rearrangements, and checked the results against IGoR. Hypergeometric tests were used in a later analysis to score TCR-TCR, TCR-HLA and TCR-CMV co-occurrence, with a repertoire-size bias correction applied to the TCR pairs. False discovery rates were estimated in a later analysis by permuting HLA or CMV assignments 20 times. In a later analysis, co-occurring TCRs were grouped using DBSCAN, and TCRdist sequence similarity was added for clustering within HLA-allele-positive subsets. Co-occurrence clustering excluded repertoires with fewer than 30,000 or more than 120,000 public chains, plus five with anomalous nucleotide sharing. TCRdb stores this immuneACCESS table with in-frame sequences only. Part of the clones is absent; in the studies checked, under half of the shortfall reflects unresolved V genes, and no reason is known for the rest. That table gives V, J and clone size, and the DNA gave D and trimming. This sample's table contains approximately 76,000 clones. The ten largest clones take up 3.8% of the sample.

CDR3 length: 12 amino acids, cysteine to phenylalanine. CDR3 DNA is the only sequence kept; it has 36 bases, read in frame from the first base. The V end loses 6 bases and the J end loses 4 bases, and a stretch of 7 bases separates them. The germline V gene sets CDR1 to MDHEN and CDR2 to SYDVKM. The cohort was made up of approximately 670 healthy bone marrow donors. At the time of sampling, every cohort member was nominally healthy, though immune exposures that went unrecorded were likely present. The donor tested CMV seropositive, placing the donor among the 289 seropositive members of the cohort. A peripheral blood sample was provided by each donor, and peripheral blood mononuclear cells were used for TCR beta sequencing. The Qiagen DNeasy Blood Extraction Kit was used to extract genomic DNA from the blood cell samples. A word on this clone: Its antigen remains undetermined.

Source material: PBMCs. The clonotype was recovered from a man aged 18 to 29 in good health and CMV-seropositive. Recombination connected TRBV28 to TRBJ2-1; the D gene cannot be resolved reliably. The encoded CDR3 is CASRELYNEQFF. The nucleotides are TGTGCCAGCAGAGAGCTGTACAATGAGCAGTTCTTC.